The rows below give T cell receptor beta chains drawn from one sample of a study of Ad26.COV2.S vaccination and SARS-CoV-2 variants. Measured with immunoSEQ multiplex PCR; TCRdb has only the in-frame clones, and not every one. The sample includes 45,000 or so clones, around 83% of them seen just once. Specimen: peripheral blood, collected after recovery from COVID-19. Receptor source: a human donor who had recovered from COVID-19. The CDR3 runs from the conserved cysteine through the conserved F or W. Some rows mark clone size as missing; the rest say once, few, many or name a class of expanded clone.

j_call: TRBJ1-1; v_call: TRBV18; clone_size: -; cdr3_length: 17; cdr3_aa: CASSAAYRVGMNTEAFF
j_call: TRBJ2-2; v_call: TRBV7-8; clone_size: -; cdr3_length: 18; cdr3_aa: CASSLSPGLAGQAGELFF
j_call: TRBJ1-1; v_call: TRBV19; clone_size: -; cdr3_length: 14; cdr3_aa: CASRGRLSGTKAFF
j_call: TRBJ2-1; v_call: TRBV24-1; clone_size: -; cdr3_length: 14; cdr3_aa: CATSGWSSYNEQFF
j_call: TRBJ2-6; v_call: TRBV3-1/TRBV3-2; clone_size: -; cdr3_length: 13; cdr3_aa: CASSLSGANVLTF
j_call: TRBJ2-7; v_call: TRBV7-2; clone_size: -; cdr3_length: 12; cdr3_aa: CASSSSGYEQYF
j_call: TRBJ2-3; v_call: TRBV7-3; clone_size: -; cdr3_length: 16; cdr3_aa: CASSSVAGGVTDTQYF
j_call: TRBJ2-1; v_call: TRBV5-1; clone_size: few; cdr3_length: 15; cdr3_aa: CASSLGRGSGNEQFF
j_call: TRBJ2-5; v_call: TRBV12-3/TRBV12-4; clone_size: -; cdr3_length: 13; cdr3_aa: CASSLRSQETQYF
j_call: TRBJ2-3; v_call: TRBV29-1; clone_size: few; cdr3_length: 13; cdr3_aa: CSVDLQATDTQYF
j_call: TRBJ1-1; v_call: TRBV19; clone_size: few; cdr3_length: 15; cdr3_aa: CASSIAEGANTEAFF
j_call: TRBJ1-1; v_call: TRBV5-1; clone_size: -; cdr3_length: 15; cdr3_aa: CASSNDSPGFTEAFF
j_call: TRBJ1-3; v_call: TRBV15; clone_size: once; cdr3_length: 15; cdr3_aa: CATSRTRNSGNTIYF
j_call: TRBJ1-2; v_call: TRBV29-1; clone_size: -; cdr3_length: 11; cdr3_aa: CSALEGRGYTF
j_call: TRBJ1-1; v_call: TRBV29-1; clone_size: -; cdr3_length: 11; cdr3_aa: CSVEGGTEAFF
j_call: TRBJ1-1; v_call: TRBV5-1; clone_size: -; cdr3_length: 14; cdr3_aa: CASSLVGVSSPAFF
j_call: TRBJ2-6; v_call: TRBV7-9; clone_size: -; cdr3_length: 18; cdr3_aa: CASSPRPGASSGANVLTF
j_call: TRBJ2-1; v_call: TRBV5-6; clone_size: -; cdr3_length: 14; cdr3_aa: CASIQGNSYNEQFF
j_call: TRBJ1-6; v_call: TRBV15; clone_size: few; cdr3_length: 16; cdr3_aa: CATSITRTGNNSPLHF
j_call: TRBJ2-1; v_call: TRBV20-1; clone_size: -; cdr3_length: 11; cdr3_aa: CSARARTEQFF
j_call: TRBJ1-1; v_call: TRBV5-1; clone_size: once; cdr3_length: 14; cdr3_aa: CASSRDREYTEAFF
j_call: TRBJ2-1; v_call: TRBV6-1; clone_size: -; cdr3_length: 15; cdr3_aa: CASSEYAVREAEQFF